This T cell receptor (beta chain) was recovered during a study of cytomegalovirus exposure and HLA in healthy donors. General study results and limits: Some TCR beta chains (roughly 160 of them) were listed as cytomegalovirus-associated. An analysis that came later showed most CMV-associated TCR beta chains appearing HLA-restricted.

This PCR relied on a set of 60 Vbeta primers and 13 Jbeta primers. Original handling: A later analysis tallied approximately 80 million unique TCR beta chains, roughly 11 million of them shared. Libraries were prepared by immunoSEQ multiplex PCR; TCRdb keeps only in-frame clonotypes and omits some of them. V and J calls and clone size are as listed in that table; D and trimming were resolved from the DNA. The data show more than 120,000 clones, 70% to 85% seen once. With respect to this clone: The antigen is undetermined.

Donors counted as nominally healthy when sampled, yet unrecorded immune exposures were likely. The CDR3 sequence is 14 residues long. Germline loops: CDR1 MNHEY, CDR2 SVGAGI. With 4 bases clipped from V and 2 bases from J, the junction kept 3 bases outside the gene matches. The sequencing input was PBMCs. The V call is TRBV6-5, the J call TRBJ2-7, with 9 positions matching TRBD2. The sequence came from a male donor in good health and CMV-seronegative. The CDR3 loop reads CASSSSSGTYEQYF. The DNA for the CDR3 is TGTGCCAGCAGTTCCTCTAGCGGGACCTACGAGCAGTACTTC.